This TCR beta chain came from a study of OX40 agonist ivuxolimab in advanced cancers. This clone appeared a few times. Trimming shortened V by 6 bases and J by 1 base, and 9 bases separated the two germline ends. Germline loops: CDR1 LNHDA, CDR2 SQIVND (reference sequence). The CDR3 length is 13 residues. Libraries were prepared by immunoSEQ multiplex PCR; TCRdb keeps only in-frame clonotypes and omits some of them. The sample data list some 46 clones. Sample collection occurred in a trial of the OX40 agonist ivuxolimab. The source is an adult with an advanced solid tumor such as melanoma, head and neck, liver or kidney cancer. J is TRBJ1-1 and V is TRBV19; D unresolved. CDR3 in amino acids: CASSWTENTEAFF. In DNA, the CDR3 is TGTGCCAGTAGCTGGACGGAGAACACTGAAGCTTTCTTT.